This TCR beta chain emerged from a study of persistence of HIV-infected CD4 T cells (TCRdb year 2020). Study-level background: The median time the participants had spent on suppressive ART was approximately eight years. Peripheral blood samples of up to about 200 mL were taken at multiple time points, with the exception of a couple of participants who underwent leukapheresis at a single time point. The study isolated CMV- and HIV-1 Gag-responding CD4+ T cells from ART-treated individuals to examine antigen-driven clonal expansion of HIV-1-infected cells. Anti-CD3/anti-CD28 stimulation activated a higher proportion of cells, with a lower memory fraction, than antigen stimulation. The TCR cluster analysis across participants included 8 participants for CMV and over 5 participants for Gag. The clonality of all cells in each sorted population was measured by TCRbeta sequencing, and the clonality of infected cells was measured by proviral sequencing. Findings and caveats that apply to the study as a whole: The study involved few individuals and tested only a limited range of antigens. Restriction of bulk TCR analyses to the rare CMV-responding cells that actually carried HIV-1 proviruses was not possible. TCRbeta richness in CMV- and Gag-responding cells was significantly lower than in anti-CD3/anti-CD28-responding cells; CMV-responding cells had higher oligoclonality than CD3/CD28-stimulated and Gag-responding cells. Within the same sorted populations, how oligoclonal the TCRs were correlated with how oligoclonal the proviruses were. Antigen-responding cells were enriched for degenerate expanded CDR3beta sequences, which suggests convergent selection of CD4+ responses to CMV and Gag.

TCRbeta repertoires were sequenced from genomic DNA with the immunoSEQ hsTCRB assay version 4 in survey mode. Genomic DNA was diluted to roughly 9.8 ng/uL, using up to 1 ug per sample for TCRbeta sequencing. The paper's processing steps were these. TCRbeta data were analyzed in ImmunoSeq Analyzer 3.0, with diversity computed on productive nucleotide rearrangements. Using the Immunarch R package, lower-bound TCR diversity was estimated with the improved Chao index and clonality was estimated with the Gini coefficient. Different nucleotide rearrangements encoding the same CDR3beta amino acid sequence were treated as distinct clonotypes. Differential abundance analysis found TCRbeta sequences that were significantly enriched in antigen-responding cells compared with anti-CD3/anti-CD28-activated cells. GLIPH2 clustered TCRs by predicted peptide-MHC specificity, both within individual participants and across merged participant data sets. In its TCRdb copy, this immuneACCESS table keeps in-frame sequences only and misses some clones. Where compared with another copy, unresolved V genes explain less than half of these, and the others have no known cause. The DNA gave D and trimming, while V, J and clone size come from that table. This sample holds tens of thousands of clones; about nine tenths were observed only once. The top ten hold about 2% of the sample.

Comments on this clone: What antigen it recognizes has not been identified. Per-base quality was not reported, and no clone a single base away is much larger than it.

In the paper's terms, the treatment or condition label means: suppressive antiretroviral therapy. Cells were stimulated with anti-CD3/anti-CD28 magnetic beads as a nonspecific positive control representing the CD4+ T cell repertoire. CD4+ T cells that responded were sorted based on upregulation of both CD40 ligand and CD69. HIV-1-infected adults in whom suppressive ART had been started during chronic infection were enrolled as participants. For at least 4 years, participants had undetectable plasma HIV-1 RNA, below 50 copies/mL. To be included, a participant needed positive CMV serology and a CD4+ T cell count above 400 cells/uL. Before stimulation, PBMCs were isolated using density centrifugation and depleted of CD8+ T cells. Stimulation of CD8-depleted PBMCs was carried out for about 19 hours with anti-CD28/CD49d costimulation, CD40-blocking antibody and enfuvirtide, to prevent new infections. Cell sorting was performed on a Beckman Coulter MoFlo Legacy or XDP sorter, and dead cells were excluded with propidium iodide. For samples with more than one million cells, genomic DNA was extracted with the QIAamp DNA Mini Kit, and for all other samples the Quick-DNA Microprep Kit was used.

V has 5 bases trimmed and J has 0 bases trimmed; junction bases matching no gene number 13. The CDR3, cysteine through phenylalanine, is 17 amino acids long. Solely the CDR3 DNA is kept, with 51 bases framed from the first base. The germline V gene sets CDR1 to SGDLS and CDR2 to YYNGEE. The sequence was obtained from an adult man with HIV who was CMV-seropositive. The specimen comprised CD4+ T cells sorted from PBMCs after roughly 18-hour stimulation, sampled from a patient who received antiretroviral therapy. What the cell subset or site label conveys for this sample: CD40L+CD69+ CD4 T cells responding to anti-CD3/anti-CD28 beads, representing the overall repertoire. The chain employs TRBV9 and TRBJ1-1, with 7 bases in between that match TRBD1. CDR3 loop: CASSKGQDWTMNTEAFF. The nucleotide sequence reads as follows: TGTGCCAGCAGTAAAGGACAGGATTGGACCATGAACACTGAAGCTTTCTTT.